This is a list of T cell receptor beta chains from one sample in a study of Ad26.COV2.S vaccination and SARS-CoV-2 variants. The protocol was immunoSEQ multiplex PCR, while the TCRdb copy is restricted to in-frame clones and leaves out a portion. Of about 350,000 clones in the sample, about 89% were seen once. The source material was peripheral blood, sampled in a trial of Ad26.COV2.S vaccine versus placebo. The receptors shown here come from a person between 18 and 65 years old who received the Ad26.COV2.S COVID-19 vaccine or a placebo. Both conserved end residues are part of each CDR3. The order of the fields is V gene, J gene, clone size, D gene, CDR3 protein, CDR3 DNA. The D gene is left open where the match is weak. The size of a clone is reported for some rows only, either as once, few or many, or as a class for expanded clones.

>TRBV28|TRBJ2-3|.|.
CASSLRWFIEGRSTDTQYF
TGTGCCAGCAGTTTAAGATGGTTTATTGAGGGGAGGTCCACAGATACGCAGTATTTT
>TRBV18|TRBJ2-4|.|.
CASSPLGLDVSKNIQYF
TGTGCCAGCTCACCGTTGGGTCTTGACGTCTCCAAAAACATTCAGTACTTC
>TRBV6-5|TRBJ1-2|.|.
CASRAGAYTF
TGTGCCAGCAGGGCAGGGGCCTACACCTTC
>TRBV2|TRBJ2-2|.|.
CASRLTRELAGELFF
TGTGCCAGCAGGCTGACTAGAGAATTGGCCGGGGAGCTGTTTTTT
>TRBV27|TRBJ1-4|once|.
CASSLYLPHEKLFF
TGTGCCAGCAGTTTATACCTCCCCCATGAAAAACTGTTTTTT
>TRBV5-1|TRBJ2-5|.|TRBD1
CASSLLGQGAQETQYF
TGCGCCAGCAGCTTGTTAGGGCAGGGGGCCCAAGAGACCCAGTACTTC
>TRBV19|TRBJ1-5|.|TRBD1
CASSIAFRGQGFYNQPQHF
TGTGCCAGTAGTATAGCGTTCAGGGGACAGGGTTTTTACAATCAGCCCCAGCATTTT
>TRBV5-6|TRBJ1-5|few|.
CASSFSLNQPQHF
TGTGCCAGCAGCTTCTCCCTTAATCAGCCCCAGCATTTT
>TRBV20-1|TRBJ2-1|.|.
CSAKGGNEQFF
TGCAGTGCTAAGGGCGGGAATGAGCAGTTCTTC
>TRBV6-4|TRBJ2-3|.|TRBD2
CASSETSGGTDTQYF
TGTGCCAGCAGTGAGACTAGCGGGGGCACAGATACGCAGTATTTT
>TRBV6-5|TRBJ2-5|.|.
CASSPGRNQETQYF
TGTGCCAGCAGCCCCGGACGGAACCAAGAGACCCAGTACTTC
>TRBV7-2|TRBJ2-2|.|.
CASSLESPGLNTGELFF
TGTGCCAGCAGCTTAGAGTCCCCCGGGCTTAACACCGGGGAGCTGTTTTTT
>TRBV19|TRBJ2-2|.|.
CASSIDGKGRDTGELFF
TGTGCCAGTAGTATAGATGGGAAGGGGCGGGACACCGGGGAGCTGTTTTTT
>TRBV3-1/TRBV3-2|TRBJ2-2|once|.
CASGHPGELFF
TGTGCCAGCGGACACCCCGGGGAGCTGTTTTTT
>TRBV29-1|TRBJ2-5|.|TRBD1
CSVDRGRQETQYF
TGCAGCGTGGACAGGGGGCGGCAAGAGACCCAGTACTTC
>TRBV2|TRBJ2-7|once|TRBD1
CASSGTGLYEQYF
TGTGCCAGCAGTGGGACAGGGCTCTACGAGCAGTACTTC
>TRBV12-5|TRBJ2-1|.|.
CASGGRSYNEQFF
TGTGCTAGTGGGGGACGGTCCTACAATGAGCAGTTCTTC
>TRBV24-1|TRBJ2-3|.|TRBD1
CATMNPGQGTDTQYF
TGTGCCACCATGAACCCGGGACAGGGAACAGATACGCAGTATTTT
>TRBV19|TRBJ2-1|.|TRBD2
CASSIRTSGRTTYNEQFF
TGTGCCAGTAGTATACGGACTAGCGGACGAACTACCTACAATGAGCAGTTCTTC
>TRBV7-9|TRBJ2-2|.|.
CASSLTANTGELFF
TGTGCCAGCAGCCTGACAGCGAACACCGGGGAGCTGTTTTTT
>TRBV6-2/TRBV6-3|TRBJ2-6|once|.
CASSYSGANVLTF
TGTGCCAGCAGTTACTCAGGGGCCAACGTCCTGACTTTC
>TRBV4-3|TRBJ1-1|once|.
CASSQDMGAGEAFF
TGCGCCAGCAGCCAAGATATGGGTGCTGGAGAAGCTTTCTTT
>TRBV5-1|TRBJ2-5|.|.
CASSLGQGKETQYF
TGCGCCAGCAGCTTGGGGCAGGGGAAAGAGACCCAGTACTTC
>TRBV2|TRBJ2-5|.|.
CASIVYSNPGLGTQYF
TGTGCCAGTATAGTTTACTCAAATCCGGGTTTAGGGACCCAGTACTTC
>TRBV18|TRBJ1-1|.|.
CASSPLGAGEAFF
TGTGCCAGCTCACCACTCGGCGCGGGAGAAGCTTTCTTT